These 27 T cell receptor beta chains came from one sample sequenced in a study of cytomegalovirus exposure and HLA in healthy donors. Both 60 Vbeta primers and 13 Jbeta primers went into the PCR. Assay used: immunoSEQ multiplex PCR; TCRdb lists only in-frame clones, some missing. The data contain 60,000 to 70,000 clones, more than 70% of them singletons. Sequencing was done on a sample of PBMCs. These receptors originate from a woman in her 40s in good health and CMV-seropositive.

This chain connects TRBV25-1 to TRBJ1-2, with a possible D match to TRBD1 (5 bases). The CDR3 is 13 residues long. In germline, CDR1 is MGHDK, CDR2 SYGVNS. Between the trimmed V and J ends, which lost 6 bases and 7 bases, there was a span of 15 bases. The CDR3 DNA reads TGTGCCAGCAGCCACCAATACAGGTCTGGCTACACCTTC. It codes for CASSHQYRSGYTF.

The V call is TRBV11-2, the J call TRBJ1-2, with a tentative D call TRBD1 (6 bases). Germline-derived CDR1 and CDR2 are SGHAT and FQNNGV. The CDR3 covers 12 residues. V lost 11 bases to trimming and J lost 0 bases, with 10 bases between them. The CDR3, as DNA: TGTGCCGGGGGCGCATCTAACTATGGCTACACCTTC. It is translated as CAGGASNYGYTF. Using reference TRBV11-2 and TRBJ1-2 for the parts outside the CDR3, the full variable domain is EAGVAQSPRYKIIEKRQSVAFWCNPISGHATLYWYQQILGQGPKLLIQFQNNGVVDDSQLPKDRFSAERLKGVDSTLKIQPAKLEDSAVYLCAGGASNYGYTFGSGTRLTVV.

This rearrangement joins TRBV10-1 to TRBJ1-1; D gene unclear. Germline V gene lookup returns CDR1 WNHNN and CDR2 SYGVQD (reference sequence). V shed 3 bases and J shed 11 bases, with 13 bases lying between them. The CDR3 runs to 12 residues. DNA for the CDR3: TGCGCCAGCAGTGATTGGACGGGAATTGCTTTCTTT. As protein: CASSDWTGIAFF.

V usage is TRBV5-1 and J usage is TRBJ2-5; D unclear. V shed 1 base and J shed 3 bases, with 10 bases lying between them. CDR1 is SGHRS and CDR2 is YFSETQ in the germline V gene. There are 14 residues in the CDR3. In DNA, the CDR3 is TGCGCCAGCAGCTTGTTCGGGTCAGAAGAGACCCAGTACTTC. The encoded protein is CASSLFGSEETQYF.

The chain carries TRBV18 and TRBJ1-1; D perhaps matches TRBD1 (6 bases). The germline gives CDR1 KGHSH, CDR2 LQKENI. This CDR3 spans 16 amino acids. V was clipped by 4 bases and J by 1 base, with 16 bases between them. This CDR3 reads CASSLLATGRNTEAFF. The CDR3 DNA is TGTGCCAGCTCACTCCTGGCGACAGGTAGGAACACTGAAGCTTTCTTT.

This clone was recorded once. The rearrangement links TRBV27 to TRBJ1-4; D is perhaps TRBD1 (6 bases). This CDR3 contains 12 residues. V was trimmed by 6 bases and J by 8 bases, leaving 10 bases between them. CDR1 and CDR2 (germline): MNHEY, SMNVEV (reference sequence). CDR3: CASSRGGEKLFF. Written as DNA, the CDR3 is TGTGCCAGCAGCCGGGGGGGCGAAAAACTGTTTTTT.

The table lists this clone with a count of one. This rearrangement joins TRBV4-1 to TRBJ1-1, with 8 bases aligning to TRBD1. This CDR3 region has 15 residues. Germline V gives CDR1 MGHRA, CDR2 YSYEKL. Unmatched junction bases numbered 7, after V lost 0 bases and J lost 7 bases. The CDR3 here is CASSQEPTGVGEAFF. The CDR3 DNA is TGCGCCAGCAGCCAAGAACCGACAGGGGTAGGTGAAGCTTTCTTT.

CDR3 in amino acids: CASSEVLQAQVNGYTF. DNA for the CDR3: TGTGCCAGCAGTGAGGTGCTGCAGGCCCAAGTCAATGGCTACACCTTC. J is TRBJ1-2 and V is TRBV6-1; D is uncertain. V lost 3 bases, J lost 6 bases, and 20 bases lay in between. The CDR3 covers 16 residues. Per the germline V gene, CDR1 is MNHNS and CDR2 is SASEGT.

The chain employs TRBV25-1 and TRBJ1-1; the D is unclear. Germline loops: CDR1 MGHDK, CDR2 SYGVNS. The CDR3 consists of 13 residues. Trimming removed 6 bases from V and 2 bases from J, with 10 bases in between. The CDR3 protein is CASSFLINTEAFF. As DNA, the CDR3 is TGTGCCAGCAGCTTCCTTATTAACACTGAAGCTTTCTTT.

This clone was detected only a few times. The sample holds other DNA sequences that translate to the same CDR3. The chain is built from TRBV28 and TRBJ1-2; no firm D call. Trimming stripped 1 base from V and 4 bases from J, with 7 bases between. Germline V gene sequence: CDR1 MDHEN, CDR2 SYDVKM. The CDR3 runs 13 residues. The CDR3 DNA is TGTGCCAGCAGTTTATTCGCAGTCTATGGCTACACCTTC. Amino acids: CASSLFAVYGYTF.

In its sample, this clone was seen a few times. The chain couples TRBV19 to TRBJ2-3; TRBD2 matches 12 bases. The CDR3 extends over 15 amino acids. The junction had 5 bases not matched to a gene; V was cut back by 5 bases and J by 5 bases. Germline V lookup: CDR1 LNHDA, CDR2 SQIVND (reference sequence). CDR3 sequence: CASSALAGGGDTQYF. The CDR3, as DNA: TGTGCCAGTAGTGCACTAGCGGGGGGTGGAGATACGCAGTATTTT.

The V and J genes are TRBV2 and TRBJ1-5, with D possibly matching TRBD1 (6 bases). Germline CDR1 reads SNHLY; CDR2 reads FYNNEI. The length of the CDR3 is 13 residues. Trimming took off 6 bases at V and 7 bases at J, with 13 bases between the two ends. Here the CDR3 reads CASRKEQGQPQHF. As DNA, the CDR3 is TGTGCCAGCAGGAAGGAACAGGGCCAGCCCCAGCATTTT.

The rearrangement uses TRBV5-8 and TRBJ2-1, with D unresolved. The germline V and J ends were trimmed by 4 bases and 8 bases, with 10 bases remaining between them. The CDR3 is 12 residues long. The germline gives CDR1 SGHTS, CDR2 YDEGEE. CDR3 sequence reads: CASSPGLYEQFF. The CDR3 DNA sequence: TGTGCCAGCAGCCCCGGGTTATATGAGCAGTTCTTC.

This chain links TRBV25-1 with TRBJ1-5; no firm D call. The CDR3 length is 14 residues. The V gene's germline CDR1 is MGHDK and CDR2 SYGVNS. V was cut by 2 bases and J by 4 bases, with 9 bases left in between. CDR3 residues: CASSEVGGNQPQHF. The CDR3 DNA follows: TGTGCCAGCAGTGAAGTAGGAGGGAATCAGCCCCAGCATTTT.

This chain connects TRBV11-2 to TRBJ1-5; unclear D gene. The V end was cut by 0 bases, the J end by 6 bases, with 6 bases between. The germline V gene has CDR1 SGHAT and CDR2 FQNNGV. The CDR3 loop spans 13 amino acids. This CDR3 is CASSLERSQPQHF. CDR3 coding DNA: TGTGCCAGCAGCTTAGAGCGGAGTCAGCCCCAGCATTTT.

The rearrangement links TRBV5-1 to TRBJ2-1, with D possibly matching TRBD2 (6 bases). V lost 4 bases, J lost 0 bases, and 11 bases lay in between. Germline V gene sequence: CDR1 SGHRS, CDR2 YFSETQ. The CDR3 has 15 amino acids. CDR3 protein: CASSPEGSSYNEQFF. CDR3 nucleotide sequence: TGCGCCAGCAGCCCGGAGGGGAGCTCCTACAATGAGCAGTTCTTC.

This clone was found a few times. V and J are TRBV25-1 and TRBJ1-1; the D is unclear. The CDR3 has 15 residues. Looked up from germline, CDR1 is MGHDK and CDR2 is SYGVNS. Trimming removed 7 bases from V and 5 bases from J, with 20 bases in between. The CDR3 reads CASTHVRGSVTEAFF. The CDR3, as DNA: TGTGCCAGCACCCACGTGCGGGGATCTGTAACTGAAGCTTTCTTT.

The chain is built from TRBV2 and TRBJ1-1; TRBD1 agrees at 8 bases. The CDR3 runs to 15 residues. The junction had 5 bases not matched to a gene; V was cut back by 2 bases and J by 3 bases. In germline, CDR1 is SNHLY, CDR2 FYNNEI. Here the CDR3 DNA reads TGTGCCAGCAGTGAACAGGGGGCTCAGGACACTGAAGCTTTCTTT. Translating it yields CASSEQGAQDTEAFF.

The chain carries TRBV9 and TRBJ1-1; D might be TRBD1 (6 bases). This CDR3 comprises 15 residues. Germline CDR1 reads SGDLS; CDR2 reads YYNGEE. V lost 2 bases to trimming and J lost 1 base, with 12 bases between them. CDR3 amino acids: CASSVLRGTNTEAFF. Written as DNA, the CDR3 is TGTGCCAGCAGCGTTTTGAGGGGGACGAACACTGAAGCTTTCTTT.

The chain is built from TRBV7-9 and TRBJ2-7; 9 nucleotides line up with TRBD1. Germline V gene data show CDR1 as SEHNR and CDR2 as FQNEAQ (reference sequence). With V trimmed by 4 bases and J by 3 bases, 7 bases remained unmatched. The CDR3 has 15 amino acids. This CDR3 is CASSSPGTGSYEQYF. In DNA form, the CDR3 reads TGTGCCAGCAGCTCTCCCGGGACAGGGAGCTACGAGCAGTACTTC.

The V call is TRBV6-6, the J call TRBJ1-6; TRBD1 matches 7 bases. The CDR3 has 15 residues. Germline trimming cut 4 bases from V and 4 bases from J; bases unmatched to any gene: 4. CDR1 is MNHNY and CDR2 is SVGAGI in the germline V gene (reference sequence). CDR3 protein: CASSLTGQYNSPLHF. The DNA for the CDR3 is TGTGCCAGCAGTTTAACGGGACAGTATAATTCACCCCTCCACTTT.

The CDR3 DNA sequence: TGTGCCAGCAGCTTGCGGACAGGGGGAGGCTCAAGGCTGTTTTTT. Translated, it gives CASSLRTGGGSRLFF. The chain is built from TRBV9 and TRBJ1-4; 10 bases are a match to TRBD1. V was pared by 4 bases and J by 14 bases, with 14 bases of the junction left unmatched. The CDR3 has 15 residues. Germline V CDR1 and CDR2: SGDLS, YYNGEE.

This clone turned up a few times. The gene calls are TRBV19 and TRBJ2-2; D possibly corresponds to TRBD2 (6 bases). Trimming cost V 3 bases and J 4 bases, with 9 bases left between them. Per the germline V gene, CDR1 is LNHDA and CDR2 is SQIVND (reference sequence). CDR3 length: 14 residues. The CDR3 sequence: CASSIAGFTGELFF. The CDR3 nucleotides read TGTGCCAGTAGTATCGCGGGATTCACCGGGGAGCTGTTTTTT.

The V call is TRBV19, the J call TRBJ1-2; 7 bases align to TRBD1. J lost 5 bases, V lost 4 bases, and 7 bases had no gene match. This CDR3 has 14 amino acids. Looked up from germline, CDR1 is LNHDA and CDR2 is SQIVND (reference sequence). The CDR3, as DNA: TGTGCCAGTAGTACGCCGGGACAGATTTATGGCTACACCTTC. Encoded protein: CASSTPGQIYGYTF.

The chain employs TRBV5-1 and TRBJ1-1, with TRBD1 identical over 9 bases. Unmatched junction bases numbered 9, after V lost 5 bases and J lost 1 base. This CDR3 has 16 residues. CDR1 and CDR2 (germline): SGHRS, YFSETQ. Written as DNA, the CDR3 is TGCGCCAGCAGAGAGACAGGGGGATTTGAGAACACTGAAGCTTTCTTT. Translated, it gives CASRETGGFENTEAFF. Looking up the rest from reference TRBV5-1 and TRBJ1-1 gives the full variable domain: KAGVTQTPRYLIKTRGQQVTLSCSPISGHRSVSWYQQTPGQGLQFLFEYFSETQRNKGNFPGRFSGRQFSNSRSEMNVSTLELGDSALYLCASRETGGFENTEAFFGQGTRLTVV.

The J gene is TRBJ1-4, the V gene TRBV5-1; the match to TRBD1 covers 7 bases. Germline CDR1 reads SGHRS; CDR2 reads YFSETQ. The CDR3 runs 15 residues. Trimming cost V 4 bases and J 2 bases; bases outside gene matches: 5. The chain's CDR3 is CASSARQGTNEKLFF. The CDR3 DNA sequence: TGCGCCAGCAGCGCCCGACAGGGTACTAATGAAAAACTGTTTTTT.

This clone was detected once. The chain is built from TRBV5-1 and TRBJ1-1, with D unresolved. CDR3 size: 13 residues. The germline V and J ends were trimmed by 3 bases and 5 bases, with 11 bases remaining between them. Per germline, CDR1 SGHRS and CDR2 YFSETQ. In DNA, the CDR3 is TGCGCCAGCAGCTGGACGGAGGATACTGAAGCTTTCTTT. Translation: CASSWTEDTEAFF.